This is a list of T cell receptor beta chains from one sample in a study of T cell responses to AZD1222 COVID-19 vaccine. Data came from immunoSEQ multiplex PCR; TCRdb stores just in-frame clones and leaves some out. Altogether approximately 120,000 clones are present, 90% to 95% being singletons, with the ten largest covering less than 9.5%. Sample: peripheral blood, taken on day 0 of AZD1222 vaccination. The source of these receptors is an adult in good health. Both conserved end residues are part of each CDR3. Fields, in order: V gene, CDR3 length, clone size, D gene, J gene, CDR3 protein, CDR3 DNA. A D gene is named only where the DNA matches it firmly. Size values are once, few and many counts, or a class for expanded clones, and some rows have none.

>TRBV5-4|15|few|TRBD1|TRBJ1-6
CASSPIGTGNSPLHF
TGTGCCAGCAGCCCCATTGGGACAGGGAATTCACCCCTCCACTTT
>TRBV2|13|NA|TRBD1|TRBJ1-1
CASSGDRSTEAFF
TGTGCCAGCAGTGGGGACAGATCCACTGAAGCTTTCTTT
>TRBV3-1/TRBV3-2|14|NA|NA|TRBJ2-1
CASSQDNRYNEQFF
TGTGCCAGCAGCCAAGATAACAGATACAATGAGCAGTTCTTC
>TRBV6-6|14|once|NA|TRBJ1-2
CASSYRGDSYGYTF
TGTGCCAGCAGTTACCGGGGCGATTCCTATGGCTACACCTTC
>TRBV3-1/TRBV3-2|13|NA|NA|TRBJ1-2
CASSQAGLYGYTF
TGTGCCAGCAGCCAGGCGGGATTATATGGCTACACCTTC
>TRBV5-4|14|NA|NA|TRBJ1-5
CASSPDISNQPQHF
TGTGCCAGCAGTCCTGACATTAGCAATCAGCCCCAGCATTTT
>TRBV18|14|NA|NA|TRBJ2-1
CASSPIGGYNEQFF
TGTGCCAGCTCACCCATCGGGGGATACAATGAGCAGTTCTTC
>TRBV18|17|NA|NA|TRBJ1-3
CASSLATGTVSGNTIYF
TGTGCCAGCTCACTTGCTACCGGGACCGTCTCTGGAAACACCATATATTTT
>TRBV30|15|NA|NA|TRBJ1-5
CAWSVPVTGNQPQHF
TGTGCCTGGAGTGTTCCGGTTACGGGCAATCAGCCCCAGCATTTT
>TRBV7-6|11|NA|NA|TRBJ1-1
CASSSGAQAFF
TGTGCCAGCAGCTCCGGCGCTCAAGCTTTCTTT
>TRBV19|15|NA|NA|TRBJ1-5
CASSILGVSNQPQHF
TGTGCCAGTAGTATCTTGGGGGTTAGCAATCAGCCCCAGCATTTT
>TRBV11-2|14|NA|NA|TRBJ1-2
CASSRTDFAYGYTF
TGTGCCAGCAGCCGGACCGATTTCGCTTATGGCTACACCTTC